Listed below are T cell receptor beta chains from one sample, sequenced in a study of STAT5B mutations in CD4+ large granular lymphocyte leukemia. Assay: immunoSEQ multiplex PCR; the TCRdb copy retains only in-frame clones and omits some. This table holds just over 40,000 clones, more than 80% found once. The material sequenced was CD4+ T cells from blood buffy coats. These receptor sequences come from a human donor in good health. Each CDR3 is given with its conserved first and last residue. The order of the fields is J gene, clone size, V gene, D gene, CDR3 DNA, CDR3 protein. The D gene is left open where the match is weak. Clone size is stated in some rows and not others, as once, few, many or a class when expanded.

>TRBJ1-6|once|TRBV4-3|.
TGCGCCAGCAGCCAGGGGGGGGGACCCCTCCACTTT
CASSQGGGPLHF
>TRBJ1-1|few|TRBV7-2|TRBD1
TGTGCCAGCAGCTTAGCGCAGGGGGGAGCTTTCTTT
CASSLAQGGAFF
>TRBJ2-3|.|TRBV6-5|TRBD2
TGTGCCAGCAAGAAACTAGCGGGGAGCACAGATACGCAGTATTTT
CASKKLAGSTDTQYF
>TRBJ2-5|.|TRBV28|TRBD2
TGTGCCAGCAGCCTTAGCGGGGGGGTAGAGACCCAGTACTTC
CASSLSGGVETQYF
>TRBJ1-4|.|TRBV12-5|TRBD1
TGTGCTAGTGGTTCAGGGACAGGGAACGAAAAACTGTTTTTT
CASGSGTGNEKLFF
>TRBJ2-3|.|TRBV6-1|TRBD2
TGTGCCAGCAGAACAGGGACTAGCGGAACAGATACGCAGTATTTT
CASRTGTSGTDTQYF
>TRBJ2-6|.|TRBV10-3|.
TGTGCCATCAGTGAGCCCGGACGGGGCTCTGGGGCCAACGTCCTGACTTTC
CAISEPGRGSGANVLTF
>TRBJ2-1|.|TRBV5-4|TRBD2
TGTGCCAGCAGCTTGGATAGTAGCGGGAGCTCCTACAATGAGCAGTTCTTC
CASSLDSSGSSYNEQFF
>TRBJ2-2|.|TRBV10-2|.
TGCGCCAGCGGCGGGACAGCGCGCACCGGGGAGCTGTTTTTT
CASGGTARTGELFF
>TRBJ2-3|.|TRBV29-1|TRBD1
TGCAGCGTTTTCAGGGGGTCTGGCACAGATACGCAGTATTTT
CSVFRGSGTDTQYF
>TRBJ2-7|.|TRBV7-9|.
TGTGCCAGCAGCTTAAGTCAGGCCGCGGGGCACGAGCAGTACTTC
CASSLSQAAGHEQYF
>TRBJ2-1|few|TRBV7-9|TRBD2
TGTGCCAGCCTCTCCCTAGCGGGGGGAAATGAGCAGTTCTTC
CASLSLAGGNEQFF
>TRBJ1-4|.|TRBV30|.
TGTGCCTGGAGTCGATCCCCAACTAATGAAAAACTGTTTTTT
CAWSRSPTNEKLFF
>TRBJ2-4|.|TRBV5-1|TRBD2
TGCGCCAGCAGCCCTGGGTCTAGCGGCCTAGCCAAAAACATTCAGTACTTC
CASSPGSSGLAKNIQYF
>TRBJ2-3|.|TRBV6-6|TRBD2
TGTGCCAGCAGGCGTTCGGGGGGGCTCACAGATACGCAGTATTTT
CASRRSGGLTDTQYF
>TRBJ2-2|.|TRBV5-4|.
TGTGCCAGCAGCGGCGACAGGTATAACACCGGGGAGCTGTTTTTT
CASSGDRYNTGELFF
>TRBJ2-5|once|TRBV5-1|.
TGCGCCAGCAGCTTGAGTTCGGAGACCCAGTACTTC
CASSLSSETQYF
>TRBJ2-5|.|TRBV19|.
TGTGCCAGTAGGAAGACAGTTTACCAAGAGACCCAGTACTTC
CASRKTVYQETQYF
>TRBJ2-7|.|TRBV7-9|TRBD1
TGTGCCAGCAGCTTGGGGTGGGGGGACAGGGACTACGAGCAGTACTTC
CASSLGWGDRDYEQYF
>TRBJ2-1|.|TRBV6-1|.
TGTGCCAGCAGTGAAGTAGGACGCAATGAGCAGTTCTTC
CASSEVGRNEQFF
>TRBJ1-6|.|TRBV28|.
TGTGCCAGCAGTCCTCCCCAACAGGGTTATTCACCCCTCCACTTT
CASSPPQQGYSPLHF
>TRBJ2-7|once|TRBV5-4|.
TGTGCCAGCAGCTTGGAAACAGGGAACAATCAGTACTTC
CASSLETGNNQYF
>TRBJ1-2|.|TRBV5-6|.
TGTGCCAGCAGCTCCATCCGGAGGGACTATGGCTACACCTTC
CASSSIRRDYGYTF
>TRBJ2-7|.|TRBV6-1|.
TGTGCCAGCAGTGAACCCGTCTACGAGCAGTACTTC
CASSEPVYEQYF
>TRBJ2-7|.|TRBV10-3|TRBD1
TGTGCCATCAGGAGGACAGGGGATTCCAACGAGCAGTACTTC
CAIRRTGDSNEQYF
>TRBJ2-1|.|TRBV7-2|TRBD2
TGTGCCAGCAGGGGGACTAGCGGGGGGAACTACAATGAGCAGTTCTTC
CASRGTSGGNYNEQFF
>TRBJ2-7|.|TRBV5-6|.
TGTGCCAGCAGCTTAGGTCCCGTCACGGGGCAGTACTTC
CASSLGPVTGQYF
>TRBJ1-4|.|TRBV25-1|.
TGTGCCAGCAGTATTATTAATGAAAAACTGTTTTTT
CASSIINEKLFF
>TRBJ2-1|.|TRBV4-2|.
TGTGCCAGCAGCCACTTAGGCATGGTAGCGGACAATGAGCAGTTCTTC
CASSHLGMVADNEQFF
>TRBJ1-2|.|TRBV5-5|.
TGTGCCAGCAGCCCCGACGGATACTATGGCTACACCTTC
CASSPDGYYGYTF
>TRBJ1-2|few|TRBV19|.
TGTGCCAGTAGTTCCTCGGGGGATCCTTATGGCTACACCTTC
CASSSSGDPYGYTF
>TRBJ2-1|.|TRBV27|TRBD2
TGTGCCAGCAGTCGAGCGGGAGGTTACAATGAGCAGTTCTTC
CASSRAGGYNEQFF
>TRBJ1-2|.|TRBV5-1|TRBD1
TGCGCCAGCAGCTTAGGACAGGGAAATGGCTACACCTTC
CASSLGQGNGYTF
>TRBJ2-7|.|TRBV10-3|.
TGTGCCATCAGCGCGGGGCTCTACGAGCAGTACTTC
CAISAGLYEQYF
>TRBJ1-2|.|TRBV27|.
TGTGCCAGCAGGTCGTCACTGGCAACTAACTATGGCTACACCTTC
CASRSSLATNYGYTF
>TRBJ2-4|few|TRBV5-4|.
TGTGCCAGCAGCTTGGCCGAGTCAGGGATAGCCAAAAACATTCAGTACTTC
CASSLAESGIAKNIQYF
>TRBJ1-1|.|TRBV7-6|.
TGTGCCAGCAGCTTAGAAACTAGGTCGAACACTGAAGCTTTCTTT
CASSLETRSNTEAFF
>TRBJ1-1|once|TRBV27|.
TGTGCCAGCAGTTTTGCTCGGGGGGGCGCCCAAGCTTTCTTT
CASSFARGGAQAFF
>TRBJ2-2|.|TRBV28|.
TGTGCCAGCCTAAGTCAGAACACCGGGGAGCTGTTTTTT
CASLSQNTGELFF
>TRBJ1-3|.|TRBV28|.
TGTGCCAGCAGTTCACAGGGATCTGGAAACACCATATATTTT
CASSSQGSGNTIYF
>TRBJ2-5|.|TRBV5-4|.
TGTGCCAGCAGCTTGGGCGGGGAAGAGACCCAGTACTTC
CASSLGGEETQYF
>TRBJ1-4|.|TRBV10-3|.
TGTGCCATCAGTGAGTCGTTTGAAAAACTGTTTTTT
CAISESFEKLFF
>TRBJ1-1|.|TRBV30|.
TGTGCCTGGAGTGTAAGTTCACTGAACACTGAAGCTTTCTTT
CAWSVSSLNTEAFF
>TRBJ2-1|.|TRBV11-2|TRBD2
TGTGCCAGCAGCGAGGGACTAGCGGCGTACAATGAGCAGTTCTTC
CASSEGLAAYNEQFF
>TRBJ2-7|.|TRBV30|TRBD2
TGTGCCTGGAGTAAACTCCTGCTAGCGGGAGGGACATACGAGCAGTACTTC
CAWSKLLLAGGTYEQYF
>TRBJ2-3|.|TRBV19|.
TGTGCCAGTAGTATGGTGGATACGCAGTATTTT
CASSMVDTQYF
>TRBJ2-1|.|TRBV5-1|TRBD2
TGCGCCAGCAGCTTGGCGCCTAGCGGGAGGAATGAGCAGTTCTTC
CASSLAPSGRNEQFF
>TRBJ1-2|.|TRBV11-2|.
TGTGCCAGCAGCTTAGAACCTACAGGGAATGGCTACACCTTC
CASSLEPTGNGYTF
>TRBJ2-2|.|TRBV5-1|TRBD1
TGCGCCAGCAGCAACCCCCCGGGACAGGGGACCGGGGAGCTGTTTTTT
CASSNPPGQGTGELFF
>TRBJ2-7|.|TRBV29-1|TRBD1
TGCAGCGTTGCAAGACAGGGGGCGAGGGAGCAGTACTTC
CSVARQGAREQYF
>TRBJ2-1|.|TRBV19|.
TGTGCCAGTAGTATAGGAAAGGGGGGGGGCTACAATGAGCAGTTCTTC
CASSIGKGGGYNEQFF
>TRBJ2-7|.|TRBV5-1|.
TGCGCCAGCAGCTTGGCCGGCATCGCCTACGAGCAGTACTTC
CASSLAGIAYEQYF
>TRBJ2-7|few|TRBV10-1|.
TGCGCCAGCAGTGAGTGCCCCGGGGCCGAGCAGTACTTC
CASSECPGAEQYF
>TRBJ2-7|.|TRBV18|TRBD1
TGTGCCAGCTCAGCAGGGGACAGGGCCTACGAGCAGTACTTC
CASSAGDRAYEQYF
>TRBJ1-4|once|TRBV9|.
TGTGCCAGCAGCCCCACGGACAGCCCTAATGAAAAACTGTTTTTT
CASSPTDSPNEKLFF
>TRBJ2-3|.|TRBV6-5|.
TGTGCCAGCAGTTACCGACAGGGGAGGGCAGATACGCAGTATTTT
CASSYRQGRADTQYF
>TRBJ2-6|.|TRBV5-1|TRBD1
TGCGCCAGCAGCCGGGGACAGAACTCTGGGGCCAACGTCCTGACTTTC
CASSRGQNSGANVLTF